This T cell receptor beta chain was sequenced for a study of CD8 T cells in Susac syndrome. After extraction with the RNeasy kit, roughly 0.45 to 1 ug of the RNA was reverse transcribed using random hexamers. TCRdb redid the calling of the immunoSEQ multiplex PCR reads with MiXCR, one entry per CDR3 protein. This table has approximately 150,000 distinct CDR3 sequences, roughly 93% appearing once. V was clipped by 6 bases and J by 7 bases, with 24 bases between them. Per the germline V gene, CDR1 is SQVTM and CDR2 is ANQGSEA. This CDR3 comprises 16 residues. Sequencing of TCR beta covered CD8+ and CD4+ T cells obtained from blood.

The clonotype was recovered from a human donor in good health. Sequenced input: CD4+ T cells from PBMCs. This chain uses TRBV29-1 with TRBJ2-2, with D perhaps being TRBD1 or TRBD2 (6 bases each). Here the CDR3 reads CSVLALGQGKGGELFF. The CDR3 DNA is TGCAGCGTACTAGCCCTCGGGCAGGGGAAAGGCGGGGAGCTGTTTTTT.